The entry below describes one T cell receptor beta chain. Its antigen is unknown. This sample is drawn from a study of CD8 T cells in Susac syndrome. Overall study results and limits: The study identified about seventeen and five Susac-specific public clones in total CD8+ and CD8+ TEMRA repertoires. Expansion of Susac CD8+ clones peaked in TEMRA cells and in active patients.

RNA was extracted with the RNeasy kit, and a quantity of about 0.45 to 1 ug was reverse transcribed using random hexamers. In TCRdb, the immunoSEQ multiplex PCR reads were re-called with MiXCR into one record per CDR3 protein. The sample records about 76,000 distinct CDR3 sequences, 85% to 95% being singletons. The receptor comes from a human donor with Susac syndrome. The sequencing sample was made of CD8+ T cells from PBMCs.

The CDR3 sequence is CASSFGRNSGNTIYF. The CDR3 region has the DNA TGTGCCAGCAGTTTTGGACGGAACTCTGGAAACACCATATATTTT. The V call is TRBV12-3 or TRBV12-4, the J call TRBJ1-3, with no clear D. The CDR3 sequence is 15 residues long. The ends were cut back, 3 bases at V and 0 bases at J, with 9 bases in the middle.